The next 9 T cell receptor beta chains were all read from a single sample in a study of blood T cell repertoires in COVID-19 (dated by TCRdb to 2018 to 2020). Library method: the immunoSEQ multiplex PCR assay. Not all clones reach the TCRdb copy of this immuneACCESS table, which keeps in-frame sequences only. Checked studies attribute under half of the gap to unresolved V genes and leave the rest unexplained. The sample data list 200,000 to 250,000 clones, and around 91% of these were observed just once. About 3% of the sample lies in the top ten. The specimen was PBMCs or T cells enriched from blood (not recorded which). Receptors originate from a woman aged 18-29 years in a cohort exposed to, infected with or recovered from COVID-19 (not recorded which).

CDR3 amino acids: CASSIDRDREKLFF. The CDR3 DNA sequence: TGTGCCAGTAGTATTGACAGGGATCGAGAAAAACTGTTTTTT. The V gene is TRBV19, the J gene TRBJ1-4; 7 bases are shared with TRBD1. This CDR3 has 14 amino acids. From germline, CDR1 is LNHDA and CDR2 SQIVND (reference sequence). Trimming removed 3 bases from V and 8 bases from J; junction bases left unmatched: 6. Looking up the rest from reference TRBV19 and TRBJ1-4 gives the full variable domain: DGGITQSPKYLFRKEGQNVTLSCEQNLNHDAMYWYRQDPGQGLRLIYYSQIVNDFQKGDIAEGYSVSREKKESFPLTVTSAQKNPTAFYLCASSIDRDREKLFFGSGTQLSVL.

The gene calls are TRBV24-1 and TRBJ1-2, with unresolved D. Germline CDR1 reads KGHDR; CDR2 reads SFDVKD. The V gene lost 5 bases and the J gene lost 4 bases, with 4 bases spanning the gap. CDR3 length equals 11 residues. The CDR3: CATSVGYGYTF. For the CDR3, the DNA is TGTGCCACCAGTGTCGGCTATGGCTACACCTTC.

The chain combines TRBV7-2 with TRBJ1-5; D call uncertain. V lost 0 bases to trimming and J lost 2 bases, with 5 bases between them. Germline V gene data show CDR1 as SGHTA and CDR2 as FQGNSA. The CDR3 has 14 amino acids. CDR3 sequence reads: CASSLAAGNQPQHF. In nucleotides, the CDR3 is TGTGCCAGCAGCTTAGCCGCGGGCAATCAGCCCCAGCATTTT. Full variable domain (rest looked up from reference TRBV7-2 and TRBJ1-5): GAGVSQSPSNKVTEKGKDVELRCDPISGHTALYWYRQSLGQGLEFLIYFQGNSAPDKSGLPSDRFSAERTGGSVSTLTIQRTQQEDSAVYLCASSLAAGNQPQHFGDGTRLSIL.

V usage is TRBV25-1 and J usage is TRBJ1-2; D is unclear. Trimming shortened V by 1 base and J by 8 bases, and 8 bases separated the two germline ends. CDR3 length equals 12 residues. Germline V gives CDR1 MGHDK, CDR2 SYGVNS. CDR3 nucleotides: TGTGCCAGCAGTGAATGGATGAGGGGCTACACCTTC. This encodes CASSEWMRGYTF.

This chain uses TRBV4-1 with TRBJ2-1; 9 positions agree with TRBD1. With V trimmed by 6 bases and J by 2 bases, 5 bases remained unmatched. The germline gives CDR1 MGHRA, CDR2 YSYEKL. The CDR3 loop spans 15 amino acids. CDR3 DNA sequence: TGCGCCAGCAGTCATGGACAGGGGCCCTACAATGAGCAGTTCTTC. Amino acid sequence: CASSHGQGPYNEQFF.

The rearrangement links TRBV10-3 to TRBJ1-1; 8 bases are a match to TRBD1. Germline CDR1 is ENHRY and CDR2 is SYGVKD. This CDR3 has 15 amino acids. J was trimmed by 1 base and V by 2 bases; bases with no gene match: 3. CDR3 coding DNA: TGTGCCATCAGTGAGCCAGGGGGCTCGAACACTGAAGCTTTCTTT. Translating it yields CAISEPGGSNTEAFF.

V usage is TRBV7-6 and J usage is TRBJ2-1; the match to TRBD2 covers 8 bases. The CDR3 has 14 amino acids. Germline V CDR1 and CDR2: SGHVS, FNYEAQ. V shed 5 bases and J 11 bases; nucleotides not matched to a gene: 11. The CDR3 nucleotides read TGTGCCAGCAGCCCCTGGGACCGGGAGGGGAAGCAGTTCTTC. The encoded protein is CASSPWDREGKQFF.

The chain has TRBV5-1 and TRBJ2-1, with D perhaps TRBD2 (6 bases). The CDR3 extends over 15 amino acids. Germline V gives CDR1 SGHRS, CDR2 YFSETQ. Deletions cut 2 bases from V and 2 bases from J, with 11 bases between. The CDR3 DNA reads TGCGCCAGCAGCTTACGGAGGGCCCCCTACAATGAGCAGTTCTTC. Translation: CASSLRRAPYNEQFF.

The chain joins TRBV28 to TRBJ2-3; 13 nucleotides line up with TRBD2. The germline gives CDR1 MDHEN, CDR2 SYDVKM. CDR3 length equals 16 residues. V trimming: 5 bases; J trimming: 2 bases; junction bases outside the gene matches: 4. The CDR3 nucleotides read TGTGCCAGCAGTGGGACTAGCGGGGAATTCACAGATACGCAGTATTTT. Protein sequence: CASSGTSGEFTDTQYF.